These T cell receptor beta chains were read from a single sample in a study of cytomegalovirus exposure and HLA in healthy donors. The protocol was immunoSEQ multiplex PCR, while the TCRdb copy is restricted to in-frame clones and leaves out a portion. The sample consists of over 55,000 clones, around 77% of them appearing once. Sequencing used PBMCs. The source of these receptors is a woman in her 30s in good health and CMV-seronegative. Each CDR3 is given with its conserved first and last residue. A D gene is named only where the DNA matches it firmly. The listing skips clone size in some rows; elsewhere it reads once, few, many or a size class.

>TRBV15|NA|TRBJ2-6|NA
TGTGCCACCAGCAGTTCTAGAACGGGGGCCAACGTCCTGACTTTC
CATSSSRTGANVLTF
>TRBV28|TRBD1|TRBJ2-3|NA
TGTGCCAGCAGAACAGGGGGCATCAGCACAGATACGCAGTATTTT
CASRTGGISTDTQYF
>TRBV4-2|TRBD2|TRBJ2-5|few
TGTGCCAGCAGCGCCCGGCTAGCGGGAGGGCCCGAAGAGACCCAGTACTTC
CASSARLAGGPEETQYF
>TRBV29-1|NA|TRBJ1-1|NA
TGCAGCGGCGGCGGCAACATGAACACTGAAGCTTTCTTT
CSGGGNMNTEAFF
>TRBV5-8|TRBD2|TRBJ2-5|NA
TGTGCCAGCAGCTCGGGACTAGCGGGAGTAGAGACCCAGTACTTC
CASSSGLAGVETQYF
>TRBV9|TRBD1|TRBJ1-6|NA
TGTGCCAGCAGCGTAGACCTGACAGGGGGCCTGGATTCACCCCTCCACTTT
CASSVDLTGGLDSPLHF
>TRBV7-9|NA|TRBJ1-6|NA
TGTGCCAGCAGCTCGCCGGAGCCTGACTCACCCCTCCACTTT
CASSSPEPDSPLHF
>TRBV19|TRBD2|TRBJ2-7|NA
TGTGCCAGTAGTGGCGGACTAGCGGGCGAGCAGTACTTC
CASSGGLAGEQYF
>TRBV28|TRBD2|TRBJ2-7|NA
TGTGCCAGCAGTTCATATATACGGGGGGAGGCAGGACCCCACCACCCCTCCTACGAGCAGTACTTC
CASSSYIRGEAGPHHPSYEQYF
>TRBV6-5|NA|TRBJ1-1|NA
TGTGCCAGCACCCGTACAGGGTTCCTTTCTGAAGCTTTCTTT
CASTRTGFLSEAFF
>TRBV10-2|NA|TRBJ1-1|few
TGCGCCAGCATGAGGCAACCCGGACTTATGAACACTGAAGCTTTCTTT
CASMRQPGLMNTEAFF
>TRBV4-3|TRBD1|TRBJ1-1|NA
TGCGCCAGCAGCCAAGTCCCGGGGACAGCGTTGAACACTGAAGCTTTCTTT
CASSQVPGTALNTEAFF
>TRBV9|TRBD1|TRBJ2-2|NA
TGTGCCAGCAGTTCCGGGACAGGGAGGTTGTTGTTTTTT
CASSSGTGRLLFF
>TRBV30|NA|TRBJ2-7|once
TGTGCCTGGGGACATACGTACGAGCAGTACTTC
CAWGHTYEQYF
>TRBV2|NA|TRBJ2-3|NA
TGTGCCAGCAGTGTACCTCTATCCGGCACAGATACGCAGTATTTT
CASSVPLSGTDTQYF
>TRBV28|TRBD1|TRBJ1-2|few
TGTGCCAGCAGTTTCAGGGACAGGCCTGGCTACACCTTC
CASSFRDRPGYTF
>TRBV7-9|TRBD2|TRBJ2-5|NA
TGTGCCAGCAGCCATAGATCTAGCGGGAGTCGAGAGACCCAGTACTTC
CASSHRSSGSRETQYF
>TRBV30|NA|TRBJ2-3|NA
TGTGCCTGGAGTGTAACTAGCACAGATACGCAGTATTTT
CAWSVTSTDTQYF
>TRBV11-2|TRBD2|TRBJ2-3|NA
TGTGCCAGCAGCGACCGGGACTACAGCACAGATACGCAGTATTTT
CASSDRDYSTDTQYF
>TRBV7-9|NA|TRBJ2-7|NA
TGTGCCAGCAGCTTAGACAGGGATAGAAACTACGAGCAGTACTTC
CASSLDRDRNYEQYF
>TRBV25-1|NA|TRBJ2-1|NA
TGTGCCAGCGAGACTGATAGCTCCTACAATGAGCAGTTCTTC
CASETDSSYNEQFF
>TRBV6-7|TRBD2|TRBJ2-1|NA
TGTGCCAGGGCTAGCGGGAGTAAGTTCAATGAGCAGTTCTTC
CARASGSKFNEQFF
>TRBV4-2|TRBD1|TRBJ1-1|NA
TGTGCCAGCAGCCAAAGGGACAGGGGGATTACTGAAGCTTTCTTT
CASSQRDRGITEAFF
>TRBV6-5|NA|TRBJ2-7|NA
TGTGCCAGCAGGGAGACTAGCTCCTACGAGCAGTACTTC
CASRETSSYEQYF
>TRBV5-6|NA|TRBJ2-1|few
TGTGCCAGCAGCTTGGGCCCGGGAGCGCAGTTCTTC
CASSLGPGAQFF
>TRBV30|NA|TRBJ1-1|NA
TGTGCCTGGAGACGGGAGGGTTTGTACACTGAAGCTTTCTTT
CAWRREGLYTEAFF
>TRBV15|NA|TRBJ1-1|NA
TGTGCCACCAGCAGAGCTCGGGGGGTCACTGAAGCTTTCTTT
CATSRARGVTEAFF
>TRBV30|TRBD1|TRBJ2-3|NA
TGTGCCTGGAGTGTCAACCCCCCGGGACAGCGCACAGATACGCAGTATTTT
CAWSVNPPGQRTDTQYF
>TRBV29-1|TRBD1|TRBJ1-2|NA
TGCAGCTTTCGGGACAGAAATAACTATGGCTACACCTTC
CSFRDRNNYGYTF
>TRBV29-1|TRBD2|TRBJ2-5|NA
TGCAGCGTTGGTGGGGGACTAGCGGGGATTCGCCAGGAGACCCAGTACTTC
CSVGGGLAGIRQETQYF
>TRBV5-3|NA|TRBJ2-7|once
TGTGCCAGAAGCTTGGCCCTAGCGCCTTACGAGCAGTACTTC
CARSLALAPYEQYF
>TRBV5-1|NA|TRBJ2-7|NA
TGCGCCAGCAGTTCGCTAAGTGACGGGGGGCCCTACGAGCAGTACTTC
CASSSLSDGGPYEQYF
>TRBV4-1|NA|TRBJ1-3|few
TGCGCCAGCAGCCAAGTAATTCCGAAAAAGGACAGCCCCGGAAACACCATATATTTT
CASSQVIPKKDSPGNTIYF
>TRBV27|NA|TRBJ2-7|NA
TGTGCCAGCAGTTTAAGAGCGTTCTACGAGCAGTACTTC
CASSLRAFYEQYF
>TRBV6-1|NA|TRBJ2-4|NA
TGTGCCAGCATGGAGGAACTGTCCAAAAACATTCAGTACTTC
CASMEELSKNIQYF
>TRBV7-8|TRBD1|TRBJ2-1|once
TGTGCCAGCAGCTTTCTAAGTAGGGGGCCAGAGTTTAGTAATGAGCAGTTCTTC
CASSFLSRGPEFSNEQFF
>TRBV7-9|TRBD1|TRBJ2-7|few
TGTGCCAGCAGCCATGGACAGGGCGGGCGGCAGTACTTC
CASSHGQGGRQYF
>TRBV30|NA|TRBJ1-1|NA
TGTGCCTGGAGTGTACGGAGAAACACTGAAGCTTTCTTT
CAWSVRRNTEAFF
>TRBV5-4|NA|TRBJ1-1|few
TGTGCCAGCAGCTTGGGTGCAGGGATAAACACTGAAGCTTTCTTT
CASSLGAGINTEAFF
>TRBV9|NA|TRBJ2-5|NA
TGTGCCAGCAGCGTAGAGCGGACGTCTGCCGAGACCCAGTACTTC
CASSVERTSAETQYF
>TRBV7-8|NA|TRBJ1-5|NA
TGTGCCAGCAGCTTAGCGGCAGTTAGCAATCAGCCCCAGCATTTT
CASSLAAVSNQPQHF
>TRBV4-1|NA|TRBJ1-5|NA
TGCGCCAGCAGCCAAGATCCGGGGAACAGCAATCAGCCCCAGCATTTT
CASSQDPGNSNQPQHF
>TRBV7-9|TRBD1|TRBJ1-5|NA
TGTGCCAGCAGCGACGGGACAGTTACCAATCAGCCCCAGCATTTT
CASSDGTVTNQPQHF
>TRBV5-1|TRBD1|TRBJ2-1|once
TGCGCCAGCAGCCGGACAGGGGGCAATGAGCAGTTCTTC
CASSRTGGNEQFF
>TRBV6-1|TRBD2|TRBJ2-2|NA
TGTGCCAGCAGTGCGGGACTAGCGAGGAACACCGGGGAGCTGTTTTTT
CASSAGLARNTGELFF
>TRBV27|NA|TRBJ1-5|once
TGTGCCAGCAGGACAGGTCCGTCGCCCCAGCATTTT
CASRTGPSPQHF
>TRBV9|NA|TRBJ1-5|NA
TGTGCCAGCAGCGTGGGAGGGGCAGTCAATCAGCCCCAGCATTTT
CASSVGGAVNQPQHF